The sequence of this TCR beta chain was determined in a study of blood T cell repertoires in COVID-19. Study as a whole: Sample material is recorded as cDNA or gDNA derived from T cells, B-cell-depleted T cells, or PBMCs.

Source study methods: By means of reference gene primer amplification, nucleated cell counts were estimated. The protocol was immunoSEQ multiplex PCR, while the TCRdb copy is restricted to in-frame clones and leaves out a portion. The V and J calls and clone size come from that table; D and trimming were worked out from the DNA. Here the sample spans around 180,000 clones, less than 85% being singletons. The CDR3 is made up of 15 amino acids. The germline gives CDR1 SGHRS, CDR2 YFSETQ. With 4 bases clipped from V and 7 bases from J, the junction kept 10 bases outside the gene matches. This clone was observed once.

The TCR sequence derives from a human donor in a cohort sampled during active COVID-19. The sequenced sample was peripheral blood. J is TRBJ1-4 and V is TRBV5-1; 7 bases match TRBD1. DNA for the CDR3: TGCGCCAGCAGCCCACACAGGGGAAGCGGTGAAAAACTGTTTTTT. Its protein is CASSPHRGSGEKLFF.